This paragraph reports one T cell receptor beta chain. The PCR made use of 60 Vbeta and 13 Jbeta primers. Sequencing was performed with immunoSEQ multiplex PCR; in TCRdb, only in-frame clones are kept and a portion is missing. The sample holds more than 150,000 clones, approximately 80% seen once. These data originate in a study of cytomegalovirus exposure and HLA in healthy donors. Germline V gene data show CDR1 as MRHNA and CDR2 as SNTAGT. The V end lost 2 bases, the J end lost 4 bases, and 8 bases lay between the germline ends. The CDR3 spans 13 residues. This TCR derives from a girl aged 5-17 years in good health and CMV-seropositive. The sequenced sample was PBMCs. V is TRBV6-4 and J is TRBJ1-1, with D tentatively TRBD1 (5 bases). The CDR3: CASSDRGGTEAFF. In DNA form, the CDR3 reads TGTGCCAGCAGTGACAGGGGAGGCACTGAAGCTTTCTTT.